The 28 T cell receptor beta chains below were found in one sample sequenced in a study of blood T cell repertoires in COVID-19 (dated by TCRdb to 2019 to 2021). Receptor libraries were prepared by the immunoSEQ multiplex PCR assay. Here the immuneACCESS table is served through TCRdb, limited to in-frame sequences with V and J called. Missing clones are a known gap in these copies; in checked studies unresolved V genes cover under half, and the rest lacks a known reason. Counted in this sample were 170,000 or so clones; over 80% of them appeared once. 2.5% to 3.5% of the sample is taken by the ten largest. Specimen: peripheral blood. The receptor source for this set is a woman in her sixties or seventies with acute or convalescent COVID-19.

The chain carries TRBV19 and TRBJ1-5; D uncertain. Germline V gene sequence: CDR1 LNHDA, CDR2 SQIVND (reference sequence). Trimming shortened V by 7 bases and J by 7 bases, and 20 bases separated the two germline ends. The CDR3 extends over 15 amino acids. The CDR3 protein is CASTTWATAPQPQHF. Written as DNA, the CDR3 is TGTGCCAGTACCACGTGGGCCACTGCGCCGCAGCCCCAGCATTTT.

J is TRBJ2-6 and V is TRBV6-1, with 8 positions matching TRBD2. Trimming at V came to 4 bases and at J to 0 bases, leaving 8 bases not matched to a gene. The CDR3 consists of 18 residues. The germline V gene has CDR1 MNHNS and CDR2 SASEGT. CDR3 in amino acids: CASSGYGGVTSGANVLTF. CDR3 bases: TGTGCCAGCAGTGGCTACGGGGGGGTAACCTCTGGGGCCAACGTCCTGACTTTC.

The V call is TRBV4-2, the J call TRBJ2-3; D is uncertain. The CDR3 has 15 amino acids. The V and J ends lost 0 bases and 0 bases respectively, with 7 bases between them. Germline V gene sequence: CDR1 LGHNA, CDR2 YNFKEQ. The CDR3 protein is CASSQEASSTDTQYF. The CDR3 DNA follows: TGTGCCAGCAGCCAAGAAGCCTCTAGCACAGATACGCAGTATTTT.

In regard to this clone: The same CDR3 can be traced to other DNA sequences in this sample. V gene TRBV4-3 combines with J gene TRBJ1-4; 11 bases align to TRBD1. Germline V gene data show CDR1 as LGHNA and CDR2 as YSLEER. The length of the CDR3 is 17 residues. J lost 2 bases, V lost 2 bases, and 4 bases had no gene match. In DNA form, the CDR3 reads TGCGCCAGCAGCCAACTAGGACAGGGGGCGACTAATGAAAAACTGTTTTTT. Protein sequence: CASSQLGQGATNEKLFF.

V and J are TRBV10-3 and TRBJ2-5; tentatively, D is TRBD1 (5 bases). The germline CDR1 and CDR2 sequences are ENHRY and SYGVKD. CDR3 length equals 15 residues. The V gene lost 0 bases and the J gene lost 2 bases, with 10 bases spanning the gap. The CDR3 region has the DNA TGTGCCATCAGTGAGTCGACTCAGGGACAAGAGACCCAGTACTTC. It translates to CAISESTQGQETQYF.

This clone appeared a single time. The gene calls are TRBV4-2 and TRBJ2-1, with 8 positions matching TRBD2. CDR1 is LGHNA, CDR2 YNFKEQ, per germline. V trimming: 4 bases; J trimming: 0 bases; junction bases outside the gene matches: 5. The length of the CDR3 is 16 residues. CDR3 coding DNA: TGTGCCAGCAGCCCGGGACTAGTCAGCTCCTACAATGAGCAGTTCTTC. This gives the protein CASSPGLVSSYNEQFF.

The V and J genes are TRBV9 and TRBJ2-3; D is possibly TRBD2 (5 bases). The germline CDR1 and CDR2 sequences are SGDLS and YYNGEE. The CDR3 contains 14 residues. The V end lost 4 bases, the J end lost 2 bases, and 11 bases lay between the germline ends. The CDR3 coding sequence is TGTGCCAGCAGCCCCACCGGGGTCACAGATACGCAGTATTTT. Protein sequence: CASSPTGVTDTQYF. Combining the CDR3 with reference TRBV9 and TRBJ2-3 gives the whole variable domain DSGVTQTPKHLITATGQRVTLRCSPRSGDLSVYWYQQSLDQGLQFLIQYYNGEERAKGNILERFSAQQFPDLHSELNLSSLELGDSALYFCASSPTGVTDTQYFGPGTRLTVL.

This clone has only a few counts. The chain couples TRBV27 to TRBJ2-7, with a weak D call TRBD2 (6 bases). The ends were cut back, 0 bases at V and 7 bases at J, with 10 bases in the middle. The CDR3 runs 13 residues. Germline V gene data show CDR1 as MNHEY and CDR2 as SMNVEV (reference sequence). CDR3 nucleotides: TGTGCCAGCAGTTTATCAGGCCGGGGGGAGCAGTACTTC. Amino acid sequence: CASSLSGRGEQYF.

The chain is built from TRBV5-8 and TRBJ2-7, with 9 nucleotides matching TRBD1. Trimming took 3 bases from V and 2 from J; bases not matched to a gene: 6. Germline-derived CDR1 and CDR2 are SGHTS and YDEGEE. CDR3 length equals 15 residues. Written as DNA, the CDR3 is TGTGCCAGCAGCTGGGGACAGGGAGCCACCTACGAGCAGTACTTC. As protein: CASSWGQGATYEQYF.

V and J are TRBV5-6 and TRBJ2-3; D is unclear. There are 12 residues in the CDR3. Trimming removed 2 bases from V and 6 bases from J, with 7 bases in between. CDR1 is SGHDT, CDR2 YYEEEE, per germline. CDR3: CASSLYEDTQYF. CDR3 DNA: TGTGCCAGCAGCTTATACGAGGATACGCAGTATTTT.

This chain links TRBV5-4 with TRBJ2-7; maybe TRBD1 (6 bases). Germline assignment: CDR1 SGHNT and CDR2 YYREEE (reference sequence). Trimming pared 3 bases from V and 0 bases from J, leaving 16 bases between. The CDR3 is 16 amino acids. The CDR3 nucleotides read TGTGCCAGCAGCTCTCCGACAGGCTCCCCCTCCTACGAGCAGTACTTC. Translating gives CASSSPTGSPSYEQYF.

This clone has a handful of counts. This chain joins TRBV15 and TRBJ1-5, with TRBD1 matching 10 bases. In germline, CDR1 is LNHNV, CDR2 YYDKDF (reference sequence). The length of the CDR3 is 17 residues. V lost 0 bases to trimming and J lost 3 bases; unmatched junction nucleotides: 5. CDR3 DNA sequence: TGTGCCACCAGCAGAGATGAAGGGACAGGGGACAATCAGCCCCAGCATTTT. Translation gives CATSRDEGTGDNQPQHF. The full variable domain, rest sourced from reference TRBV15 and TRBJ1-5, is DAMVIQNPRYQVTQFGKPVTLSCSQTLNHNVMYWYQQKSSQAPKLLFHYYDKDFNNEADTPDNFQSRRPNTSFCFLDIRSPGLGDTAMYLCATSRDEGTGDNQPQHFGDGTRLSIL.

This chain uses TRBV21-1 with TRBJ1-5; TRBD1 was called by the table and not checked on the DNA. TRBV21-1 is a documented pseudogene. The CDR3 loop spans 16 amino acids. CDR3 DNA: TGTGCCAGCCACGAGGGACAGCAGAATAGCAATCAGCCCCAGCATTTT. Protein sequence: CASHEGQQNSNQPQHF.

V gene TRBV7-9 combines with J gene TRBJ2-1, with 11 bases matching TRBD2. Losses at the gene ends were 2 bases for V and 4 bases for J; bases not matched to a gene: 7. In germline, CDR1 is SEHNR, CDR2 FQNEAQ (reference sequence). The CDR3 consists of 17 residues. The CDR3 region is CASSLRRGTSGYNEQFF. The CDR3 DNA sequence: TGTGCCAGCAGCTTAAGAAGGGGGACTAGCGGTTACAATGAGCAGTTCTTC.

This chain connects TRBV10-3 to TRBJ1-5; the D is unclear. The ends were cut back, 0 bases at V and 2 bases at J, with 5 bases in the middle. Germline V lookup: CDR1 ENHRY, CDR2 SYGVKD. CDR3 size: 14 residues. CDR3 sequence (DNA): TGTGCCATCAGTGAGTCCGGGGGCAATCAGCCCCAGCATTTT. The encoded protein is CAISESGGNQPQHF.

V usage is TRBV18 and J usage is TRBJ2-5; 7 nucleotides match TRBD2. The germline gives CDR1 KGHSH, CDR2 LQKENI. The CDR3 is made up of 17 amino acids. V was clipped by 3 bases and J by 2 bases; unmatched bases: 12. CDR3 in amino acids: CASSPLGRAGNQETQYF. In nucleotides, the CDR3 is TGTGCCAGCTCACCTCTGGGGCGAGCGGGGAATCAAGAGACCCAGTACTTC.

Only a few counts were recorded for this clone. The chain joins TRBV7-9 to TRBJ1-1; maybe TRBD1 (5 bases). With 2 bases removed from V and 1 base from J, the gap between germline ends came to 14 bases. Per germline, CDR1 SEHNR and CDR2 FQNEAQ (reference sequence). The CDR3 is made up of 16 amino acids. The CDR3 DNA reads TGTGCCAGCAGCTTACGGGGCGGGGAGGGGAACACTGAAGCTTTCTTT. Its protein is CASSLRGGEGNTEAFF.

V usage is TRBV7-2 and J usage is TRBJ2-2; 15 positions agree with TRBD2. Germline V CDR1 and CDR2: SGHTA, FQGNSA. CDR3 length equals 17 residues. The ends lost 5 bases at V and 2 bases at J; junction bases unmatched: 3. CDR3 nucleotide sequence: TGTGCCAGCAGCCGGGGACTAGCGGGGGGAAACACCGGGGAGCTGTTTTTT. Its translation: CASSRGLAGGNTGELFF.

CDR3 amino acids: CASSRDRGGETQYF. The DNA of the CDR3 is TGTGCCAGCAGCCGGGACAGGGGAGGCGAGACCCAGTACTTC. This rearrangement joins TRBV5-6 to TRBJ2-5; 10 bases align to TRBD1. The J segment lost 5 bases and the V segment lost 4 bases, leaving 5 bases of the junction unmatched. Germline V gene sequence: CDR1 SGHDT, CDR2 YYEEEE. This CDR3 is built from 14 residues.

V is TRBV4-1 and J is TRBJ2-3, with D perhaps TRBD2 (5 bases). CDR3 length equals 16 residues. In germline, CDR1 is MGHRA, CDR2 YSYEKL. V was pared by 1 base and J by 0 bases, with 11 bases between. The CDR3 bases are TGCGCCAGCAGCCAAGCTTCGAGGGTAAGCACAGATACGCAGTATTTT. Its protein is CASSQASRVSTDTQYF.

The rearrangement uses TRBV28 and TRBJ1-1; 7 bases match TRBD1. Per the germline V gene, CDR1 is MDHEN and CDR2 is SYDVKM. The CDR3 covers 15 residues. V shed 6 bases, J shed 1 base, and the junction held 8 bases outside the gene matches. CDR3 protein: CASRFTGTANTEAFF. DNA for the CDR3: TGTGCCAGCAGATTTACCGGGACAGCGAACACTGAAGCTTTCTTT.

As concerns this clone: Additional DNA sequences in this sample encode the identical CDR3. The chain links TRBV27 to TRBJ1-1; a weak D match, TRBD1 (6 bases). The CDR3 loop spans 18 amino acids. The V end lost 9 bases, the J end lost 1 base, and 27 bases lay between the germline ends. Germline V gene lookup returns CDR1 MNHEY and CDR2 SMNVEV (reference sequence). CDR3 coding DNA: TGTGCCAGTAGTCCCCGAGGGGGGGGTAGGCATCGGAACACTGAAGCTTTCTTT. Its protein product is CASSPRGGGRHRNTEAFF.

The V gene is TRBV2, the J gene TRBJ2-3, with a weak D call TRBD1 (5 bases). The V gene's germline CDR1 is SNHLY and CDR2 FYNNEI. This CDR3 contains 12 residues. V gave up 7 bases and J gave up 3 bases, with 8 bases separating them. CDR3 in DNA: TGTGCCAGCAACCAGGGAACAGATACGCAGTATTTT. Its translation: CASNQGTDTQYF.

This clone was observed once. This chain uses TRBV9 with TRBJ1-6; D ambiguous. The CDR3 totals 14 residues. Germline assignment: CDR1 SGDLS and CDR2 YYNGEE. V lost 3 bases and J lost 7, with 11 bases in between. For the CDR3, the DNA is TGTGCCAGCAGCGGGACTGGTAAAAATTCACCCCTCCACTTT. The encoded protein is CASSGTGKNSPLHF.

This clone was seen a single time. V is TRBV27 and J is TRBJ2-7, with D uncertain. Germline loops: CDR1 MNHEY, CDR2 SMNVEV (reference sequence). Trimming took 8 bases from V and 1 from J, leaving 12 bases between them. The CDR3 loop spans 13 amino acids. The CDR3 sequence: CASSRKTSYEQYF. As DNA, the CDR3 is TGTGCCAGCTCTAGGAAGACGTCCTACGAGCAGTACTTC.

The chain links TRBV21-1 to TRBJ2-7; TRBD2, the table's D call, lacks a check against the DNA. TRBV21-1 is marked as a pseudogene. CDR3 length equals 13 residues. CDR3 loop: CASSKAGGGEQYF. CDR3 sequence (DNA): TGTGCCAGCAGCAAAGCCGGGGGAGGAGAGCAGTACTTC.

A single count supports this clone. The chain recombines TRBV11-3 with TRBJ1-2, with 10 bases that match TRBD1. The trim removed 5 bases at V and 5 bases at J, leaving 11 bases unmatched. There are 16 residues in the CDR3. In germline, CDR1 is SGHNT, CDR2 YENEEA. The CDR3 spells CASSPGRGQGEYGYTF. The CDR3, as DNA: TGTGCCAGCAGCCCCGGGCGCGGACAGGGGGAATATGGCTACACCTTC.

The CDR3 loop reads CASSGDSVETQYF. DNA of the CDR3: TGTGCCAGCAGCGGGGACAGTGTAGAGACCCAGTACTTC. The rearrangement uses TRBV7-2 and TRBJ2-5; the match to TRBD1 covers 7 bases. Trimming at V came to 5 bases and at J to 4 bases, leaving 4 bases not matched to a gene. CDR1 and CDR2 from the germline V gene are SGHTA and FQGNSA. This CDR3 is 13 amino acids long.